Presented here are 15 T cell receptor beta chains from one specimen sequenced in a study of blood T cell repertoires in COVID-19. The protocol was immunoSEQ multiplex PCR, while the TCRdb copy is restricted to in-frame clones and leaves out a portion. This repertoire shows over 35,000 clones, around 85% found once; its top ten account for around 24%. The material sequenced was peripheral blood. These receptors were collected from a human donor with acute or convalescent COVID-19. The donor label of this sample is uncertain.

The chain has TRBV7-2 and TRBJ2-3, with D perhaps TRBD2 (6 bases). Germline loops: CDR1 SGHTA, CDR2 FQGNSA. Deletions cut 7 bases from V and 4 bases from J, with 12 bases between. This CDR3 has 13 residues. CDR3 sequence: CASMLPGADTQYF. The CDR3 coding sequence is TGTGCCAGCATGCTCCCGGGGGCAGATACGCAGTATTTT.

This rearrangement joins TRBV14 to TRBJ1-2, with a weak D call TRBD1 (5 bases). The CDR3 runs to 15 residues. Germline CDR1 SGHDN, CDR2 FVKESK. V was trimmed by 1 base and J by 4 bases, leaving 13 bases between them. The CDR3 DNA reads TGTGCCAGCAGCCAAGGGAAGGGGAGGAGCTATGGCTACACCTTC. Translating it yields CASSQGKGRSYGYTF.

V is TRBV5-1 and J is TRBJ2-1, with TRBD2 matching 10 bases. Germline V lookup: CDR1 SGHRS, CDR2 YFSETQ. V lost 10 bases and J lost 5; bases outside the gene matches: 18. This CDR3 is built from 17 residues. Here the CDR3 reads CACKWTSGSARDNEQFF. CDR3 bases: TGCGCCTGCAAATGGACTAGCGGATCGGCCCGAGACAATGAGCAGTTCTTC.

This clone has only a few counts. This chain connects TRBV9 to TRBJ2-1, with 8 bases matching TRBD2. The CDR3 consists of 15 residues. Trimming took 0 bases from V and 4 from J; bases not matched to a gene: 3. CDR1 is SGDLS and CDR2 is YYNGEE in the germline V gene. CDR3 bases: TGTGCCAGCAGCGTAGTAGCGGGAATTTACAATGAGCAGTTCTTC. Translating gives CASSVVAGIYNEQFF.

The chain recombines TRBV28 with TRBJ2-3; D is perhaps TRBD1 (6 bases). V gave up 3 bases and J gave up 1 base, with 11 bases separating them. From germline, CDR1 is MDHEN and CDR2 SYDVKM. The length of the CDR3 is 15 residues. The CDR3 spells CASSLRRQGTDTQYF. CDR3 DNA sequence: TGTGCCAGCAGTTTGAGGAGACAGGGCACAGATACGCAGTATTTT.

This chain uses TRBV9 with TRBJ2-7, with 12 bases that match TRBD2. Per germline, CDR1 SGDLS and CDR2 YYNGEE. The CDR3 contains 15 residues. V was pared by 0 bases and J by 6 bases, with 4 bases of the junction left unmatched. In DNA, the CDR3 is TGTGCCAGCAGCGTAGGACTAGCGGGAGTCGCCGAGCAGTACTTC. Amino acids: CASSVGLAGVAEQYF.

The chain has TRBV11-2 and TRBJ1-2, with 8 bases that match TRBD1. After removal of 5 bases from V and 4 bases from J, the junction contained 15 bases not matched to a gene. The V gene's germline CDR1 is SGHAT and CDR2 FQNNGV. CDR3 length: 17 residues. Written as DNA, the CDR3 is TGTGCCAGCAGCCATTCGGACAGGGTCAGGCCTTTCTATGGCTACACCTTC. It specifies CASSHSDRVRPFYGYTF.

This chain connects TRBV19 to TRBJ2-5; the match to TRBD1 covers 8 bases. Losses at the gene ends were 3 bases for V and 6 bases for J; bases not matched to a gene: 6. In germline, CDR1 is LNHDA, CDR2 SQIVND (reference sequence). This CDR3 is 14 amino acids long. CDR3 amino acids: CASSIQGAGKTQYF. CDR3 sequence (DNA): TGTGCCAGTAGTATCCAGGGGGCAGGAAAGACCCAGTACTTC.

CDR3 sequence: CASSYWAGGYNEQFF. The DNA for the CDR3 is TGTGCCAGCAGTTACTGGGCGGGAGGATACAATGAGCAGTTCTTC. This chain connects TRBV6-5 to TRBJ2-1; 8 bases are shared with TRBD2. The germline gives CDR1 MNHEY, CDR2 SVGAGI. Unmatched junction bases numbered 3, after V lost 1 base and J lost 4 bases. This CDR3 region has 15 residues.

This clone was counted a single time. V is TRBV19 and J is TRBJ2-5, with 12 bases aligning to TRBD1. V shed 3 bases, J shed 5 bases, and the junction held 10 bases outside the gene matches. The CDR3 runs to 17 residues. CDR1 and CDR2 from the germline V gene are LNHDA and SQIVND (reference sequence). DNA of the CDR3: TGTGCCAGTAGTATTACGAGCGGGACAGGGGGCCGCGAGACCCAGTACTTC. Translating it yields CASSITSGTGGRETQYF.

This clone was seen a single time. The chain uses TRBV7-8 and TRBJ2-1, with a possible D match to TRBD2 (5 bases). This CDR3 is built from 15 residues. Germline CDR1 is SGHVS and CDR2 is FQNEAQ. V was clipped by 5 bases and J by 1 base, with 12 bases between them. The CDR3 spells CASSRSWESYNEQFF. The CDR3, as DNA: TGTGCCAGCAGCCGTTCGTGGGAGTCCTACAATGAGCAGTTCTTC.

Judged by abundance, this clone is medium-sized. This chain connects TRBV19 to TRBJ2-2; 9 nucleotides match TRBD1. CDR1 LNHDA and CDR2 SQIVND come from the germline V gene (reference sequence). The J segment lost 3 bases and the V segment lost 0 bases, leaving 11 bases of the junction unmatched. This CDR3 has 19 amino acids. CDR3 DNA sequence: TGTGCCAGTAGTATAGATGCCCCGGGACAGGGATGGGACACCGGGGAGCTGTTTTTT. Its protein product is CASSIDAPGQGWDTGELFF.

This chain uses TRBV27 with TRBJ1-5; a weak D match, TRBD1 (5 bases). Germline V gene data show CDR1 as MNHEY and CDR2 as SMNVEV (reference sequence). This CDR3 has 14 residues. The ends were cut back, 3 bases at V and 5 bases at J, with 11 bases in the middle. The DNA for the CDR3 is TGTGCCAGCAGTTTGCGGGGGAGAGATCAGCCCCAGCATTTT. Its protein is CASSLRGRDQPQHF.

The chain joins TRBV9 to TRBJ1-1, with 8 bases aligning to TRBD1. With 3 bases clipped from V and 5 bases from J, the junction kept 9 bases outside the gene matches. Germline CDR1 and CDR2: SGDLS and YYNGEE. This CDR3 region has 15 residues. CDR3 sequence: CASSAQGAALTEAFF. CDR3 in DNA: TGTGCCAGCAGCGCGCAGGGGGCCGCGTTGACTGAAGCTTTCTTT. The full variable domain, with the rest looked up from reference TRBV9 and TRBJ1-1, is DSGVTQTPKHLITATGQRVTLRCSPRSGDLSVYWYQQSLDQGLQFLIQYYNGEERAKGNILERFSAQQFPDLHSELNLSSLELGDSALYFCASSAQGAALTEAFFGQGTRLTVV.

CDR3 region: CASSQGTVKKLFF. The CDR3 bases are TGTGCCAGCAGCCAGGGGACAGTGAAAAAACTGTTTTTT. The V gene is TRBV3-1 (or the pseudogene TRBV3-2), the J gene TRBJ1-4; 7 positions agree with TRBD1. V was pared by 3 bases and J by 9 bases, with 4 bases of the junction left unmatched. There are 13 residues in the CDR3. Germline V lookup: CDR1 LGHDT, CDR2 YNNKEL (reference sequence).